A single sample gave rise to the 22 T cell receptor beta chains below, sequenced in a study of T cell repertoires in cytomegalovirus infection. Their recognized antigens are unknown. A single record per CDR3 protein comes from TCRdb applying MiXCR to the reads. The table lists about 340,000 distinct CDR3 sequences, around 29% of them singletons. The sequences come from cultured PBMCs, collected from culture after CMV antigen stimulation. Source of these receptors: a human donor in good health (CMV status not recorded). Some clones in this sample may be carry-over from other donors' samples.

This clonotype was picked up a small number of times. The chain combines TRBV6-5 with TRBJ1-5, with no clear D. This CDR3 contains 16 residues. In germline, CDR1 is MNHEY, CDR2 SVGAGI. The V end was cut by 5 bases, the J end by 0 bases, with 14 bases between. The CDR3: CASSELYSHSNQPQHF. In nucleotides, the CDR3 is TGTGCCAGCAGTGAATTGTACAGTCATAGCAATCAGCCCCAGCATTTT.

The V and J genes are TRBV2 and TRBJ2-2; 10 bases align to TRBD2. V shed 2 bases, J shed 4 bases, and the junction held 1 base outside the gene matches. Germline loops: CDR1 SNHLY, CDR2 FYNNEI. This CDR3 contains 15 residues. This CDR3 is CASSELAGATGELFF. Here the CDR3 DNA reads TGTGCCAGCAGTGAACTAGCGGGAGCCACCGGGGAGCTGTTTTTT.

The rearrangement links TRBV12-3 or TRBV12-4 to TRBJ2-3; D is unclear. The V end lost 3 bases, the J end lost 4 bases, and 14 bases lay between the germline ends. CDR3 length: 15 amino acids. In nucleotides, the CDR3 is TGTGCCAGCAGTTTCGGACGGCCTGGCGCAGATACGCAGTATTTT. Translated: CASSFGRPGADTQYF.

The V call is TRBV5-4, the J call TRBJ2-4; 9 bases map to TRBD2. The germline CDR1 and CDR2 sequences are SGHNT and YYREEE (reference sequence). The CDR3 runs 16 residues. Germline trimming cut 3 bases from V and 2 bases from J; bases unmatched to any gene: 6. The CDR3 nucleotides read TGTGCCAGCAGCTCAGGAAGCGGGAGGCCCAAAAACATTCAGTACTTC. Its translation is CASSSGSGRPKNIQYF.

In nucleotides, the CDR3 is TGTGCCAGTAGTATAGGTCAGGGGGACTACAATGAGCAGTTCTTC. As protein: CASSIGQGDYNEQFF. The chain combines TRBV19 with TRBJ2-1, with 7 bases identical to TRBD1. The trim removed 1 base at V and 3 bases at J, leaving 3 bases unmatched. The CDR3 contains 15 residues. The germline CDR1 and CDR2 sequences are LNHDA and SQIVND (reference sequence).

The CDR3 loop reads CASSPELAGGPRSETQYF. CDR3 sequence (DNA): TGTGCCAGCAGCCCCGAACTAGCGGGAGGGCCCCGGTCAGAGACCCAGTACTTC. The rearrangement joins TRBV4-2 to TRBJ2-5, with 13 bases fitting TRBD2. CDR3 length: 18 amino acids. CDR1 and CDR2 from the germline V gene are LGHNA and YNFKEQ. With 4 bases clipped from V and 4 bases from J, the junction kept 12 bases outside the gene matches.

The rearrangement uses TRBV5-1 and TRBJ2-7; D is perhaps TRBD1 (6 bases). CDR1 and CDR2 from the germline V gene are SGHRS and YFSETQ. The length of the CDR3 is 15 residues. V lost 3 bases to trimming and J lost 4 bases, with 17 bases between them. This CDR3 reads CASSSRTGSGYEQYF. The CDR3 nucleotides read TGCGCCAGCAGCTCGAGAACAGGGTCGGGATACGAGCAGTACTTC. Combining the CDR3 with reference TRBV5-1 and TRBJ2-7 gives the whole variable domain KAGVTQTPRYLIKTRGQQVTLSCSPISGHRSVSWYQQTPGQGLQFLFEYFSETQRNKGNFPGRFSGRQFSNSRSEMNVSTLELGDSALYLCASSSRTGSGYEQYFGPGTRLTVT.

With regard to this clonotype: Given the absence of the conserved phenylalanine or tryptophan at the CDR3 end, a read error is likely. The V call is TRBV6-2 or TRBV6-3, the J call TRBJ2-1, with 11 bases matching TRBD2. V shed 6 bases and J 0 bases; nucleotides not matched to a gene: 13. The CDR3 has 19 amino acids. Germline V lookup: CDR1 MNHEY, CDR2 SVGEGT. CDR3 bases: TGTGCCAGCAGCCGAAGAACTAGCGGGGGTTCCGCCTCCTACAATGAGCAGTTCCTC. This codes for CASSRRTSGGSASYNEQFL.

This clonotype was detected only a few times. J is TRBJ2-1 and V is TRBV20-1; D is unclear. CDR1 DFQATT and CDR2 SNEGSKA come from the germline V gene (reference sequence). This CDR3 spans 13 amino acids. V dropped 5 bases and J dropped 7 bases, with 15 bases sitting between them. The CDR3: CSADRARRNEQFF. CDR3 in DNA: TGCAGTGCTGACCGCGCTAGGAGAAATGAGCAGTTCTTC.

This chain links TRBV12-3 or TRBV12-4 with TRBJ2-7; 8 nucleotides align to TRBD1. The CDR3 has 14 amino acids. J gave up 9 bases and V 6 bases, and 13 bases lay outside the gene matches. The CDR3 loop reads CASSQRTGRDLQYF. CDR3 bases: TGTGCCAGCAGCCAGAGGACAGGGCGAGACTTGCAGTACTTC.

This clonotype was seen at least ten times. The chain has TRBV7-8 and TRBJ2-7; D is uncertain. Looked up from germline, CDR1 is SGHVS and CDR2 is FQNEAQ. The CDR3 is 12 residues long. V gave up 5 bases and J gave up 4 bases, with 9 bases separating them. The CDR3 reads CASSRNNYEQYF. CDR3 nucleotide sequence: TGTGCCAGCAGCCGGAATAATTACGAGCAGTACTTC.

This clonotype showed up just a few times. The chain is built from TRBV5-8 and TRBJ2-6; D unclear. V lost 4 bases and J 0 bases, leaving 8 bases between the germline ends. CDR1 and CDR2 (germline): SGHTS, YDEGEE. CDR3 length: 15 residues. This CDR3 reads CASSLQSSGANVLTF. The CDR3 DNA follows: TGTGCCAGCAGCCTACAGAGCTCTGGGGCCAACGTCCTGACTTTC.

The chain employs TRBV19 and TRBJ1-1; tentatively, D is TRBD1 (6 bases). There are 15 residues in the CDR3. Between the trimmed V and J ends, which lost 7 bases and 1 base, there was a span of 16 bases. CDR1 and CDR2 from the germline V gene are LNHDA and SQIVND (reference sequence). In nucleotides, the CDR3 is TGTGCCAGTACAAAGGGGGGGAGCTGGAACACTGAAGCTTTCTTT. Translating it yields CASTKGGSWNTEAFF.

There are a few counts of this clonotype. DNA of the CDR3: TGCAGTAGCAATAGGGACATCAGCACAGATACGCAGTATTTT. Amino acids: CSSNRDISTDTQYF. The chain links TRBV20-1 to TRBJ2-3, with D perhaps matching TRBD1 (6 bases). This CDR3 spans 14 amino acids. V was clipped by 8 bases and J by 0 bases, with 15 bases between them. From germline, CDR1 is DFQATT and CDR2 SNEGSKA (reference sequence).

The gene calls are TRBV7-6 and TRBJ1-1; TRBD1 matches 7 bases. The germline V gene has CDR1 SGHVS and CDR2 FNYEAQ. This CDR3 region has 11 residues. V dropped 5 bases and J dropped 8; count of bases not matched to a gene: 2. The CDR3 is CASSGDREAFF. DNA for the CDR3: TGTGCCAGCAGCGGGGACAGAGAAGCTTTCTTT.

Only a few counts were recorded for this clonotype. DNA of the CDR3: TGTGCCAGTAGTGTCAGGGGTGCAGAGAGATTGAATGAGCAGTTCTTC. Translating it yields CASSVRGAERLNEQFF. The V call is TRBV19, the J call TRBJ2-1; D may be TRBD1 (6 bases). Per the germline V gene, CDR1 is LNHDA and CDR2 is SQIVND (reference sequence). CDR3 length equals 16 residues. V was trimmed by 5 bases and J by 7 bases, leaving 21 bases between them.

The J gene is TRBJ2-1, the V gene TRBV20-1; TRBD2 is a possible D gene (6 bases). V lost 0 bases and J lost 8, with 17 bases in between. This CDR3 has 15 amino acids. Germline V gives CDR1 DFQATT, CDR2 SNEGSKA (reference sequence). The CDR3 coding sequence is TGCAGTGCTAGAGATCTCCGGGAGAGGAGGGATGAGCAGTTCTTC. This gives the protein CSARDLRERRDEQFF.

The chain combines TRBV7-2 with TRBJ2-1; TRBD2 aligns across 10 bases. CDR1 SGHTA and CDR2 FQGNSA come from the germline V gene. The ends lost 3 bases at V and 8 bases at J; junction bases unmatched: 7. The CDR3 sequence is 15 residues long. In nucleotides, the CDR3 is TGTGCCAGCAGCTTTGGGACTAGCGTAGGGTATGAGCAGTTCTTC. This translates into CASSFGTSVGYEQFF.

This clonotype was counted many times. The rearrangement uses TRBV29-1 and TRBJ1-3; D is ambiguous. Germline V gene lookup returns CDR1 SQVTM and CDR2 ANQGSEA. This CDR3 is built from 14 residues. Deletions cut 7 bases from V and 0 bases from J, with 13 bases between. CDR3 sequence (DNA): TGCAGCGAATCGGGGTCCTGCTCTGGAAACACCATATATTTT. The encoded protein is CSESGSCSGNTIYF.

The table lists this clonotype with many counts. This chain uses TRBV10-3 with TRBJ1-2, with D tentatively TRBD1 (5 bases). The CDR3 runs to 14 residues. Germline CDR1 is ENHRY and CDR2 is SYGVKD. V lost 10 bases and J 0 bases, leaving 15 bases between the germline ends. The CDR3 sequence: CATKGALANYGYTF. As DNA, the CDR3 is TGTGCCACAAAAGGGGCACTAGCTAACTATGGCTACACCTTC.

Many counts were recorded for this clonotype. This chain connects TRBV7-9 to TRBJ1-4; no firm D call. Germline CDR1 is SEHNR and CDR2 is FQNEAQ (reference sequence). Trimming cost V 6 bases and J 8 bases, with 10 bases left between them. The CDR3 has 12 residues. The CDR3 nucleotides read TGTGCCAGCAGATACGGTGGGGAAAAACTGTTTTTT. Amino acids: CASRYGGEKLFF.

V is TRBV5-1 and J is TRBJ1-3; unclear D gene. V was trimmed by 4 bases and J by 11 bases, leaving 19 bases between them. Germline V lookup: CDR1 SGHRS, CDR2 YFSETQ. CDR3 length: 14 residues. CDR3 region: CASSRSDDPGSIYF. The CDR3, as DNA: TGCGCCAGCAGCCGATCTGACGACCCCGGCTCCATATATTTT. Looking up the rest from reference TRBV5-1 and TRBJ1-3 gives the full variable domain: KAGVTQTPRYLIKTRGQQVTLSCSPISGHRSVSWYQQTPGQGLQFLFEYFSETQRNKGNFPGRFSGRQFSNSRSEMNVSTLELGDSALYLCASSRSDDPGSIYFGEGSWLTVV.